Presented here are 10 T cell receptor beta chains from one specimen sequenced in a study of CD4 T cells in relation to SARS-CoV-2 and coronaviruses. The assay was immunoSEQ multiplex PCR, and TCRdb's table has in-frame clones only and misses some. The sample yields 25,000 to 35,000 clones, approximately 75% seen once. No antigen has been assigned to these receptors. Before the COVID-19 pandemic, during about 2011-2019, CD4+ T cells were taken from unexposed donors. CD4+ T cells were isolated from the cells after around eleven days of culture. Sequencing input: CD4+ T cells from PBMCs, cultured in vitro. All receptors come from a human donor in good health.

The sample holds a few counts of this clone. The rearrangement links TRBV2 to TRBJ1-6, with D uncertain. CDR1 SNHLY and CDR2 FYNNEI come from the germline V gene. CDR3 length: 13 amino acids. Trimming pared 7 bases from V and 0 bases from J, leaving 4 bases between. CDR3: CASTLSYNSPLHF. CDR3 nucleotide sequence: TGTGCCAGCACTCTCTCCTATAATTCACCCCTCCACTTT. Using reference TRBV2 and TRBJ1-6 for the parts outside the CDR3, the full variable domain is EPEVTQTPSHQVTQMGQEVILRCVPISNHLYFYWYRQILGQKVEFLVSFYNNEISEKSEIFDDQFSVERPDGSNFTLKIRSTKLEDSAMYFCASTLSYNSPLHFGNGTRLTVT.

The V gene is TRBV9, the J gene TRBJ2-3; 10 nucleotides match TRBD2. After removal of 0 bases from V and 2 bases from J, the junction contained 6 bases not matched to a gene. Germline lookup yields CDR1 SGDLS and CDR2 YYNGEE. The CDR3 extends over 17 amino acids. CDR3: CASSVASGRGFTDTQYF. CDR3 nucleotides: TGTGCCAGCAGCGTAGCCAGCGGGAGGGGTTTCACAGATACGCAGTATTTT. The full variable domain, its missing parts supplied by reference TRBV9 and TRBJ2-3, is DSGVTQTPKHLITATGQRVTLRCSPRSGDLSVYWYQQSLDQGLQFLIQYYNGEERAKGNILERFSAQQFPDLHSELNLSSLELGDSALYFCASSVASGRGFTDTQYFGPGTRLTVL.

J is TRBJ2-3 and V is TRBV19; TRBD2 matches at 16 bases. This CDR3 is 17 amino acids long. With V trimmed by 5 bases and J by 5 bases, 7 bases remained unmatched. From germline, CDR1 is LNHDA and CDR2 SQIVND (reference sequence). The CDR3 loop is CASSPGLAGGRGDTQYF. CDR3 sequence (DNA): TGTGCCAGTAGTCCGGGACTAGCGGGAGGGAGGGGAGATACGCAGTATTTT.

The chain recombines TRBV15 with TRBJ1-1; D unresolved. From germline, CDR1 is LNHNV and CDR2 YYDKDF (reference sequence). V was pared by 5 bases and J by 1 base, with 11 bases between. The CDR3 sequence is 14 residues long. The CDR3 is CATSPRSGNTEAFF. CDR3 DNA sequence: TGTGCCACCAGCCCCCGCAGCGGGAACACTGAAGCTTTCTTT. The whole variable domain, filled in from reference TRBV15 and TRBJ1-1, reads DAMVIQNPRYQVTQFGKPVTLSCSQTLNHNVMYWYQQKSSQAPKLLFHYYDKDFNNEADTPDNFQSRRPNTSFCFLDIRSPGLGDTAMYLCATSPRSGNTEAFFGQGTRLTVV.

This clone was seen a single time. The chain joins TRBV7-9 to TRBJ1-3; the D is unclear. Germline V gives CDR1 SEHNR, CDR2 FQNEAQ (reference sequence). V shed 4 bases and J shed 0 bases, with 13 bases lying between them. The CDR3 runs 16 residues. CDR3 sequence: CASSSLSGSSGNTIYF. CDR3 sequence (DNA): TGTGCCAGCAGCTCACTTTCCGGGAGCTCTGGAAACACCATATATTTT.

The sample holds one count of this clone. This rearrangement joins TRBV12-1 to TRBJ2-1; TRBD2, the table's D call, was not compared with the DNA. TRBV12-1 is recorded as a pseudogene. This CDR3 has 16 residues. The CDR3 sequence is CASSFDSGGAYNEQFF. The CDR3, as DNA: TGTGCCAGCAGCTTTGATAGCGGGGGGGCTTACAATGAGCAGTTCTTC.

This clone has a single count. The gene calls are TRBV24-1 and TRBJ2-3; D is unresolved. The CDR3 is 13 amino acids. Trimming removed 4 bases from V and 0 bases from J, with 4 bases in between. CDR1 is KGHDR, CDR2 SFDVKD, per germline. DNA for the CDR3: TGTGCCACCAGTGAACCTAGCACAGATACGCAGTATTTT. Translation gives CATSEPSTDTQYF.

The chain has TRBV6-5 and TRBJ1-5; D uncertain. Looked up from germline, CDR1 is MNHEY and CDR2 is SVGAGI. The CDR3 contains 13 residues. Trimming pared 5 bases from V and 3 bases from J, leaving 8 bases between. The CDR3 sequence is CASSRDPNQPQHF. DNA of the CDR3: TGTGCCAGCAGTCGGGATCCCAATCAGCCCCAGCATTTT.

V is TRBV5-1 and J is TRBJ2-1; 11 bases map to TRBD2. The CDR3 has 17 amino acids. The germline V gene has CDR1 SGHRS and CDR2 YFSETQ. J gave up 8 bases and V 6 bases, and 16 bases lay outside the gene matches. The CDR3 here is CASTPTGSGRGFDEQFF. The CDR3 nucleotides are TGCGCCAGCACTCCCACAGGTAGCGGGAGGGGTTTCGATGAGCAGTTCTTC.

The chain links TRBV3-1 (or the pseudogene TRBV3-2) to TRBJ2-1, with 10 bases matching TRBD1. Germline CDR1 LGHDT, CDR2 YNNKEL (reference sequence). J was trimmed by 8 bases and V by 4 bases; bases with no gene match: 8. The CDR3 runs to 15 residues. The CDR3, as DNA: TGTGCCAGCAGCCCCGAGGACAGGGGGTTCGATGAGCAGTTCTTC. It specifies CASSPEDRGFDEQFF.